The present T cell receptor (beta chain) was sequenced within a study of shared clonotypes between healthy human individuals. Some clones are missing from TCRdb's copy, which holds only in-frame ones; the method was immunoSEQ multiplex PCR. Found here are 2.3 million or so clones, approximately 93% of them singletons; the top ten hold 0.39%. Trimming cost V 5 bases and J 5 bases, with 4 bases left between them. Germline V gene data show CDR1 as LNHDA and CDR2 as SQIVND (reference sequence). The CDR3 covers 12 residues. The source material was naive CD4+ T cells from PBMCs. The subset here: CD45RA+ positively selected. The chain combines TRBV19 with TRBJ2-6; D remains ambiguous. The TCR comes from a man aged 18 to 29 in good health. Some clones in this sample may be carry-over from other donors' samples. CDR3 protein: CASSFRANVLTF. CDR3 nucleotide sequence: TGTGCCAGTAGTTTCAGGGCCAACGTCCTGACTTTC.